The sequence of this T cell receptor (beta chain) was determined in a study of cytomegalovirus exposure and HLA in healthy donors. Healthy bone marrow donors formed the donor group. General study results and limits: In a later analysis, HLA-C alleles had the fewest associated TCRs, DRB1 alleles the most.

About this clone: Its antigen is unidentified.

PCR amplification relied on 60 Vbeta primers (plus 13 Jbeta primers). The table came from immunoSEQ multiplex PCR; TCRdb's copy has only in-frame clones and leaves some out. The sample yields 150,000 to 200,000 clones, 80% seen once. V was shortened by 5 bases and J by 5 bases, with 21 bases between the two germline ends. CDR1 is ENHRY, CDR2 SYGVKD, per germline. The CDR3 is made up of 16 amino acids. The receptor was derived from a woman aged 40 to 49 in good health and CMV-seronegative. Sequenced input: PBMCs. The rearrangement joins TRBV10-3 to TRBJ1-2; the D gene is possibly TRBD1 (5 bases). CDR3 residues: CAISLLPRQQEYGYTF. CDR3 coding DNA: TGTGCCATCAGTCTCCTCCCCCGACAGCAAGAATATGGCTACACCTTC.